The clone carrying this T cell receptor beta chain was counted many times. Per the germline V gene, CDR1 is DFQATT and CDR2 is SNEGSKA (reference sequence). J gave up 0 bases and V 2 bases, and 5 bases lay outside the gene matches. The CDR3 is 15 amino acids. The entry originates in a study of CD8+CD57+ T cells in acquired aplastic anemia. Genomic DNA, serving as template, underwent TCR beta VDJ and CDR3 profiling. TCRdb re-called the reads with MiXCR, one entry per CDR3 protein. The table has some 130,000 distinct CDR3 sequences, 48% seen once; the top ten hold 2% to 3%. The sequence came from a human donor in good health, serving as a control. Source material: sorted CD4+, CD8+, or CD8+CD57+ T cells (not recorded which) from PBMCs. This chain uses TRBV20-1 with TRBJ2-3; 7 nucleotides align to TRBD2. CDR3 sequence reads: CSARLGGTSTDTQYF. As DNA, the CDR3 is TGCAGTGCTAGACTCGGGGGGACCAGCACAGATACGCAGTATTTT.